The following is a T cell receptor beta chain sequence with its context. Its antigen is not known. The nonmyeloablative bone marrow transplants came from related graft donors, with transient mixed chimerism. The data derive from a study of Tregs in tolerant kidney transplant recipients. Study-wide results and limits: Activated donor B cell expansion appeared to reveal the most relevant donor-specific TCRbeta repertoire. For some patients, primers changed over time, blocking nucleotide-level comparison. Donor-specific Treg expansion exceeded global Treg expansion in tolerant patients, suggesting antigen drive. Biological reproducibility was not directly addressed, but technical replication error appeared minimal.

Produced via immunoSEQ multiplex PCR; TCRdb's table is partial and in-frame only. This table has tens of thousands of clones, approximately 94% appearing once. The CDR3 sequence is 13 residues long. Trimming removed 6 bases at V and 3 bases at J, with 11 bases between. The germline gives CDR1 KGHSH, CDR2 LQKENI. This clonotype was sampled from a human patient who received a combined kidney and bone marrow transplant. Some T cells may possibly be graft donor cells. Sequenced material: CD4+ T cells from blood (PBMCs), taken 12 months after the transplant. This chain links TRBV18 with TRBJ1-1; D unclear. This CDR3 is CASSPSGDTEAFF. The CDR3, as DNA: TGTGCCAGCTCGCCCTCCGGGGACACTGAAGCTTTCTTT.